A single sample gave rise to the 3 T cell receptor beta chains below, sequenced in a study of molecular identifiers for immune sequencing clone quantification. TCRdb recomputed calls from the PCR reads with MiXCR, one row per CDR3 protein. The repertoire holds 490,000 or so distinct CDR3 sequences, with roughly 25% as singletons. The sequenced sample was naive CD8+ T cells from blood, with Jurkat cell RNA spiked in. Subset: FACS-sorted CD8+CD4-CCR7+CD45RA+ naive T cells. The origin of the receptors is a human donor in good health. Some libraries in this study had Jurkat cell RNA spiked in.

This clonotype was detected ten times or more. This sequence joins TRBV4-1 and TRBJ1-1; 8 bases agree with TRBD1. CDR3 length: 15 residues. Germline CDR1 and CDR2: MGHRA and YSYEKL. V was pared by 3 bases and J by 2 bases, with 5 bases of the junction left unmatched. CDR3 in DNA: TGCGCCAGCAGCCAGCAGACAGGGGTTAACACTGAAGCTTTCTTT. Translation gives CASSQQTGVNTEAFF.

V gene TRBV19 combines with J gene TRBJ2-1; 10 positions agree with TRBD2. The germline gives CDR1 LNHDA, CDR2 SQIVND (reference sequence). The CDR3 consists of 19 residues. V was clipped by 4 bases and J by 8 bases; unmatched bases: 20. CDR3 DNA sequence: TGTGCCAGTAGTACAATACCCCCGGGACCAGCGGGAGGGCCCGATGAGCAGTTCTTC. This sequence encodes CASSTIPPGPAGGPDEQFF.

This clonotype came up a few times. The J gene is TRBJ2-1, the V gene TRBV11-2; D is undetermined. The V end lost 7 bases, the J end lost 0 bases, and 10 bases lay between the germline ends. Germline CDR1 SGHAT, CDR2 FQNNGV. The CDR3 runs to 14 residues. CDR3 nucleotide sequence: TGTGCCAGCACCGAGGAGAGCTCCTACAATGAGCAGTTCTTC. Residues: CASTEESSYNEQFF.